These T cell receptor beta chains were read from a single sample in a study of T cells in tumors after PD-1 blockade. The method was immunoSEQ multiplex PCR; TCRdb's version includes in-frame clones alone and lacks a portion of them. The sample lists about 25,000 clones; 70% to 85% were seen once. The sample here was PBMCs, taken after anti-PD-1 treatment. The receptor source for this set is a human donor with basal cell carcinoma. The CDR3 runs from the conserved cysteine through the conserved F or W. Each record gives: J gene, clone size, D gene, V gene, CDR3 DNA, CDR3 protein. A D gene is named only where the DNA matches it firmly. The size of a clone is reported for some rows only, either as once, few or many, or as a class for expanded clones.

j_call: TRBJ1-6
clone_size: -
d_call: -
v_call: TRBV9
cdr3_nt: TGTGCCAGCAGCGCAGGGTCCTATAATTCACCCCTCCACTTT
cdr3_aa: CASSAGSYNSPLHF

j_call: TRBJ1-1
clone_size: few
d_call: -
v_call: TRBV4-1
cdr3_nt: TGCGCCAGCAGCGTTGGGCTCGGGGGGACTGAAGCTTTCTTT
cdr3_aa: CASSVGLGGTEAFF

j_call: TRBJ1-3
clone_size: -
d_call: -
v_call: TRBV11-3
cdr3_nt: TGTGCCAGCAGCTTAGTTCGAGGGAGCTCTGGAAACACCATATATTTT
cdr3_aa: CASSLVRGSSGNTIYF

j_call: TRBJ2-7
clone_size: -
d_call: -
v_call: TRBV5-1
cdr3_nt: TGCGCCAGCAGCACCACTAGCAACGAGCAGTACTTC
cdr3_aa: CASSTTSNEQYF

j_call: TRBJ1-2
clone_size: -
d_call: -
v_call: TRBV6-5
cdr3_nt: TGTGCCAGCAGTTTAGCAGGGGCCCCCGCGGCGAGTGGCTACACCTTC
cdr3_aa: CASSLAGAPAASGYTF

j_call: TRBJ2-1
clone_size: -
d_call: TRBD1
v_call: TRBV6-6
cdr3_nt: TGTGCCAGCAGACCGACCGGGACAGAGGGTAGGGATGAGCAGTTCTTC
cdr3_aa: CASRPTGTEGRDEQFF

j_call: TRBJ1-3
clone_size: -
d_call: -
v_call: TRBV7-9
cdr3_nt: TGTGCCAGCAGCCGGACAGACTCTGGAAACACCATATATTTT
cdr3_aa: CASSRTDSGNTIYF

j_call: TRBJ2-7
clone_size: -
d_call: -
v_call: TRBV5-4
cdr3_nt: TGTGCCAGCAGCCAGGGCCCAACCTACGAGCAGTACTTC
cdr3_aa: CASSQGPTYEQYF

j_call: TRBJ2-5
clone_size: -
d_call: -
v_call: TRBV14
cdr3_nt: TGTGCCAGCAGCCGCCGTCGGGGAGAGACCCAGTACTTC
cdr3_aa: CASSRRRGETQYF

j_call: TRBJ2-7
clone_size: few
d_call: -
v_call: TRBV6-6
cdr3_nt: TGTGCCAGCAGTTACGTGTCCTACGAGCAGTACTTC
cdr3_aa: CASSYVSYEQYF

j_call: TRBJ1-2
clone_size: -
d_call: -
v_call: TRBV12-3/TRBV12-4
cdr3_nt: TGTGCCAGCAGTTTGCCAGGATCATACGGCTACACCTTC
cdr3_aa: CASSLPGSYGYTF

j_call: TRBJ1-6
clone_size: -
d_call: -
v_call: TRBV6-1
cdr3_nt: TGTGCCAGCAGTGAAGCGTTTCCAGACCGGGGATCACCCCTCCACTTT
cdr3_aa: CASSEAFPDRGSPLHF

j_call: TRBJ2-3
clone_size: -
d_call: TRBD1
v_call: TRBV9
cdr3_nt: TGTGCCAGCAGCCAGGGGGCACTGCAGGGAGATACGCAGTATTTT
cdr3_aa: CASSQGALQGDTQYF

j_call: TRBJ2-5
clone_size: -
d_call: -
v_call: TRBV29-1
cdr3_nt: TGCAGCGTTGAAAGGGAGGCGGGGAAGACCCAGTACTTC
cdr3_aa: CSVEREAGKTQYF

j_call: TRBJ1-4
clone_size: -
d_call: TRBD1
v_call: TRBV30
cdr3_nt: TGTGCCTGGAGTGTTGGACAGGGGGCACTGGCTGAAAAACTGTTTTTT
cdr3_aa: CAWSVGQGALAEKLFF

j_call: TRBJ1-4
clone_size: -
d_call: -
v_call: TRBV5-6
cdr3_nt: TGTGCCAGCAGCTTGGGACACCTAACTAATGAAAAACTGTTTTTT
cdr3_aa: CASSLGHLTNEKLFF

j_call: TRBJ1-6
clone_size: -
d_call: -
v_call: TRBV27
cdr3_nt: TGTGCCAGCAGTACAAAACCCGGGACACGATCACCCCTCCACTTT
cdr3_aa: CASSTKPGTRSPLHF

j_call: TRBJ1-3
clone_size: -
d_call: -
v_call: TRBV28
cdr3_nt: TGTGCCAGCAGTTTAGGTTCTGGAAACACCATATATTTT
cdr3_aa: CASSLGSGNTIYF

j_call: TRBJ2-7
clone_size: few
d_call: -
v_call: TRBV7-3
cdr3_nt: TGTGCCAGCAGCTTAAGTGAATCCTACGAGCAGTACTTC
cdr3_aa: CASSLSESYEQYF

j_call: TRBJ2-1
clone_size: -
d_call: -
v_call: TRBV9
cdr3_nt: TGTGCCAGCAGCGTAGGACTTGGGTACAATGAGCAGTTCTTC
cdr3_aa: CASSVGLGYNEQFF

j_call: TRBJ1-1
clone_size: -
d_call: -
v_call: TRBV7-2
cdr3_nt: TGTGCCAGCAGCTTAAGTCGGGGCACTGAAGCTTTCTTT
cdr3_aa: CASSLSRGTEAFF

j_call: TRBJ2-1
clone_size: -
d_call: TRBD1
v_call: TRBV30
cdr3_nt: TGTGCCTGGAGTCCGGACAGGGTGGGCGAGCAGTTCTTC
cdr3_aa: CAWSPDRVGEQFF

j_call: TRBJ2-3
clone_size: -
d_call: -
v_call: TRBV5-6
cdr3_nt: TGTGCCAGCAGCTCTGGAGGCGGCAATAACGACGAGATGGATACGCAGTATTTT
cdr3_aa: CASSSGGGNNDEMDTQYF

j_call: TRBJ2-1
clone_size: -
d_call: -
v_call: TRBV5-1
cdr3_nt: TGCGCCAGCAGCTTGGGTGTAAGCTCCTACAATGAGCAGTTCTTC
cdr3_aa: CASSLGVSSYNEQFF

j_call: TRBJ1-3
clone_size: -
d_call: -
v_call: TRBV19
cdr3_nt: TGTGCCAGTAGTCGCAAGAAAGGCACTGGAAACACCATATATTTT
cdr3_aa: CASSRKKGTGNTIYF

j_call: TRBJ1-2
clone_size: -
d_call: TRBD1
v_call: TRBV29-1
cdr3_nt: TGCAGCGTTGAAGAAGCAGGGGGCAGGGGCTATGGCTACACCTTC
cdr3_aa: CSVEEAGGRGYGYTF

j_call: TRBJ2-7
clone_size: -
d_call: TRBD2
v_call: TRBV20-1
cdr3_nt: TGCAGTGCTAGTCTTCTAGCGGGGGGAACTGCCTACGAGCAGTACTTC
cdr3_aa: CSASLLAGGTAYEQYF

j_call: TRBJ1-2
clone_size: -
d_call: TRBD1
v_call: TRBV29-1
cdr3_nt: TGCAGCGTGGAACAGGGGCGAGGCTACACCTTC
cdr3_aa: CSVEQGRGYTF

j_call: TRBJ1-6
clone_size: -
d_call: TRBD1
v_call: TRBV4-1
cdr3_nt: TGCGCCAGCAGCCCACACGGAAAGATACAGGGGTGGTTTAATTCACCCCTCCACTTT
cdr3_aa: CASSPHGKIQGWFNSPLHF

j_call: TRBJ1-3
clone_size: -
d_call: TRBD1
v_call: TRBV6-5
cdr3_nt: TGTGCCAGCAGCCCGAGGACAGGGGGCGACACCATATATTTT
cdr3_aa: CASSPRTGGDTIYF

j_call: TRBJ2-7
clone_size: -
d_call: -
v_call: TRBV19
cdr3_nt: TGTGCCAGTAGTACCATGACAGGCCGCTCCTACGAGCAGTACTTC
cdr3_aa: CASSTMTGRSYEQYF

j_call: TRBJ1-3
clone_size: -
d_call: -
v_call: TRBV7-8
cdr3_nt: TGTGCCAGCAGCTTACAGCTCATCCACTCTGGAAACACCATATATTTT
cdr3_aa: CASSLQLIHSGNTIYF

j_call: TRBJ2-7
clone_size: -
d_call: -
v_call: TRBV5-8
cdr3_nt: TGTGCCAGCAGCTTGTCCAGAACCTACGAGCAGTACTTC
cdr3_aa: CASSLSRTYEQYF

j_call: TRBJ1-1
clone_size: -
d_call: TRBD1
v_call: TRBV5-1
cdr3_nt: TGCGCCAGCAGACGGACAGGGAGGGAAACTGAAGCTTTCTTT
cdr3_aa: CASRRTGRETEAFF

j_call: TRBJ1-1
clone_size: -
d_call: -
v_call: TRBV14
cdr3_nt: TGTGCCAGCAGCCACCTGACAGTGAACACTGAAGCTTTCTTT
cdr3_aa: CASSHLTVNTEAFF

j_call: TRBJ2-5
clone_size: -
d_call: -
v_call: TRBV2
cdr3_nt: TGTGCCAGCAGCGAAAGGGCAGGGGTAGGAGAGACCCAGTACTTC
cdr3_aa: CASSERAGVGETQYF

j_call: TRBJ2-7
clone_size: medium-sized
d_call: TRBD1
v_call: TRBV5-1
cdr3_nt: TGCGCCAGCAGCTTGGGACAGGGGGAGACCTACGAGCAGTACTTC
cdr3_aa: CASSLGQGETYEQYF

j_call: TRBJ1-1
clone_size: -
d_call: -
v_call: TRBV6-6
cdr3_nt: TGTGCCAGCAGTTACTCCGGGGGCAACACTGAAGCTTTCTTT
cdr3_aa: CASSYSGGNTEAFF

j_call: TRBJ2-7
clone_size: -
d_call: -
v_call: TRBV4-1
cdr3_nt: TGCGCCAGCAGCCCCAACCCTCATAACCCCTACGAGCAGTACTTC
cdr3_aa: CASSPNPHNPYEQYF

j_call: TRBJ1-2
clone_size: -
d_call: -
v_call: TRBV30
cdr3_nt: TGTGCCTGGAGTGCCGGGTCAGGTGGATATGGCTACACCTTC
cdr3_aa: CAWSAGSGGYGYTF

j_call: TRBJ2-4
clone_size: once
d_call: -
v_call: TRBV5-1
cdr3_nt: TGCGCCAGCAGCTTGACGGGGGATACAAACATTCAGTACTTC
cdr3_aa: CASSLTGDTNIQYF

j_call: TRBJ2-5
clone_size: -
d_call: TRBD2
v_call: TRBV7-9
cdr3_nt: TGTGCCAGCAGCCCCTGGGGGGGGACTCAAGAGACCCAGTACTTC
cdr3_aa: CASSPWGGTQETQYF

j_call: TRBJ1-2
clone_size: -
d_call: TRBD1
v_call: TRBV6-6
cdr3_nt: TGTGCCAGCAGTAGCCTACGGACAGGGGGCGACGGCTACACCTTC
cdr3_aa: CASSSLRTGGDGYTF

j_call: TRBJ2-7
clone_size: once
d_call: TRBD2
v_call: TRBV30
cdr3_nt: TGTGCCTGGAGTGTACCGGCGGGGGGCTCCTACGAGCAGTACTTC
cdr3_aa: CAWSVPAGGSYEQYF

j_call: TRBJ1-3
clone_size: -
d_call: -
v_call: TRBV7-9
cdr3_nt: TGTGCCAGCAGCTTAGCGCAGCCTTCGGCTGGAAACACCATATATTTT
cdr3_aa: CASSLAQPSAGNTIYF

j_call: TRBJ2-1
clone_size: -
d_call: TRBD2
v_call: TRBV7-8
cdr3_nt: TGTGCCAGCAGCCCCGGGGGGGCCGACAATGAGCAGTTCTTC
cdr3_aa: CASSPGGADNEQFF

j_call: TRBJ2-3
clone_size: -
d_call: TRBD1
v_call: TRBV5-1
cdr3_nt: TGCGCCAGCAGCTTGTTAGGGGGCAGCACAGATACGCAGTATTTT
cdr3_aa: CASSLLGGSTDTQYF

j_call: TRBJ1-4
clone_size: few
d_call: -
v_call: TRBV6-5
cdr3_nt: TGTGCCGGTTCCACGGACAGAACTAATGAAAAACTGTTTTTT
cdr3_aa: CAGSTDRTNEKLFF

j_call: TRBJ1-1
clone_size: few
d_call: -
v_call: TRBV18
cdr3_nt: TGTGCCAGCTCACCAGTGGGCACTGAAGCTTTCTTT
cdr3_aa: CASSPVGTEAFF

j_call: TRBJ1-6
clone_size: -
d_call: -
v_call: TRBV27
cdr3_nt: TGTGCCAGCAGGCCGAGGACGGGGAATTCACCCCTCCACTTT
cdr3_aa: CASRPRTGNSPLHF

j_call: TRBJ2-3
clone_size: -
d_call: TRBD2
v_call: TRBV7-3
cdr3_nt: TGTGCCAGCAGCTTAAAACCGGGACTAGTTGGAGATACGCAGTATTTT
cdr3_aa: CASSLKPGLVGDTQYF

j_call: TRBJ1-2
clone_size: -
d_call: -
v_call: TRBV5-1
cdr3_nt: TGCGCCAGCAGCCCCAAGGACTTAGGGGCTCGGACCTTC
cdr3_aa: CASSPKDLGARTF

j_call: TRBJ1-2
clone_size: -
d_call: -
v_call: TRBV7-8
cdr3_nt: TGTGCCAGCAGCTTAGATTCCAACAGCCCTTATGGCTACACCTTC
cdr3_aa: CASSLDSNSPYGYTF

j_call: TRBJ1-4
clone_size: -
d_call: TRBD1
v_call: TRBV7-2
cdr3_nt: TGTGCCAGCAGCTTAGGGGCAGGGGGTAGTGAAAAACTGTTTTTT
cdr3_aa: CASSLGAGGSEKLFF

j_call: TRBJ1-6
clone_size: -
d_call: -
v_call: TRBV6-5
cdr3_nt: TGTGCCAGCAGTCCATCGGGCTTCTCACCCCTCCACTTT
cdr3_aa: CASSPSGFSPLHF

j_call: TRBJ2-1
clone_size: -
d_call: TRBD1
v_call: TRBV15
cdr3_nt: TGTGCCACCAGCAGAGGGGACAGCGACAATGAGCAGTTCTTC
cdr3_aa: CATSRGDSDNEQFF